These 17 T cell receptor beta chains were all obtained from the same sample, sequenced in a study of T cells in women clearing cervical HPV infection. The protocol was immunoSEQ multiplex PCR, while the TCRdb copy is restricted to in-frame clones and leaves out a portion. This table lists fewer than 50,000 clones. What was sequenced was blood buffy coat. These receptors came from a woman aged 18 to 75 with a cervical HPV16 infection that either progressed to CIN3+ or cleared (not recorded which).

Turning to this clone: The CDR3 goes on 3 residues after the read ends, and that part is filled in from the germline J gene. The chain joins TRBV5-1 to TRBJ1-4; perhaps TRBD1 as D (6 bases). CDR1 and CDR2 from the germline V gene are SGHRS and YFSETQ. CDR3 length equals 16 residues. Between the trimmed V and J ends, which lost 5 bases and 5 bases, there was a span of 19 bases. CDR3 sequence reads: CASSRWGDRNNEKLFF. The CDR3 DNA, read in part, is TGCGCCAGCAGTCGCTGGGGAGACAGGAACAATGAAAAA.

The sequenced part of the CDR3 DNA is TGCGCCAGCAGCTTGTGGGGGAGAGGGACAGCGAACACCGGGGAG. Translated: CASSLWGRGTANTGE. In full, the CDR3 reads CASSLWGRGTANTGELFF. V is TRBV5-1 and J is TRBJ2-2, with 7 bases matching TRBD1. Sequencing ends 3 residues short of the CDR3 end; the germline J gene provides the rest. The CDR3 runs to 18 residues. V gave up 1 base and J gave up 0 bases; unmatched junction bases: 9. Germline CDR1 reads SGHRS; CDR2 reads YFSETQ.

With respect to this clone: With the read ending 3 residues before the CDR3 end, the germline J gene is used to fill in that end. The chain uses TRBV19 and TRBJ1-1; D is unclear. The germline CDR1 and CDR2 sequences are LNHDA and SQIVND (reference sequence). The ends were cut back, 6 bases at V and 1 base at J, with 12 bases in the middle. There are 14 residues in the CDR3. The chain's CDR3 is CASREELRNTEAFF. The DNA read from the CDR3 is TGTGCCAGTAGAGAAGAACTAAGGAACACTGAA.

Incomplete CDR3 DNA: TGCGCCAGCAGCTTGTCTCCAGATGGC. Amino acid sequence: CASSLSPDG. The complete CDR3 protein is CASSLSPDGYTF. V gene TRBV5-1 combines with J gene TRBJ1-2; unclear D gene. The read finishes 3 residues shy of the CDR3 end, and the germline J gene is used to complete it. Germline V CDR1 and CDR2: SGHRS, YFSETQ. The V and J ends lost 1 base and 6 bases respectively, with 7 bases between them. The length of the CDR3 is 12 residues.

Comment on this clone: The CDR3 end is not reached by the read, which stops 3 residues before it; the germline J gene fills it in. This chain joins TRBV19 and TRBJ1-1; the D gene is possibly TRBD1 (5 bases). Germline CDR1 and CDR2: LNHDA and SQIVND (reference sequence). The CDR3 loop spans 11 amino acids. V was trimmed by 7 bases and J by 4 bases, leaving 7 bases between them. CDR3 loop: CASKGSTEAFF. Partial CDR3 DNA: TGTGCCAGTAAGGGGAGCACTGAA.

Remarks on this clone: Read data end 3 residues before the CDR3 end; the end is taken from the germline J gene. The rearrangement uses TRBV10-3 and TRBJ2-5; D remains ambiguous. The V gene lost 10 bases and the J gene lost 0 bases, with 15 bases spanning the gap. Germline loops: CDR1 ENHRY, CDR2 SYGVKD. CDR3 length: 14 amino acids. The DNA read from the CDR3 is TGTGCCACCGCGGAGCGAATGAACCAAGAGACC. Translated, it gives CATAERMNQET. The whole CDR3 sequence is CATAERMNQETQYF.

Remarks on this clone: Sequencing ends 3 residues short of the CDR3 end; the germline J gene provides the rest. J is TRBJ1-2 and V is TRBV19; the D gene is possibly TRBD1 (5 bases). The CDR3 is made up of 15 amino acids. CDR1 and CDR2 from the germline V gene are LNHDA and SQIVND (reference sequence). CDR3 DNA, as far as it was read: TGTGCCTCGGCGTACGGGGCTAGCGCCTACAATGAC. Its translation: CASAYGASAYND. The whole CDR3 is CASAYGASAYNDYTF.

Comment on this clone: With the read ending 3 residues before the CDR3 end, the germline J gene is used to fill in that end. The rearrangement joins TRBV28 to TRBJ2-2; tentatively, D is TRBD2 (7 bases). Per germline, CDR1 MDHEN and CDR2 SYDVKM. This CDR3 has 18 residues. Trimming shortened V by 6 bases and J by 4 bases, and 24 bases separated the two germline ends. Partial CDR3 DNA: TGTGCCAGCAGGCCTAGCGGCCCAGGGGCTGGGCTCACCGGGGAG. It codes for CASRPSGPGAGLTGE. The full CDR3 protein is CASRPSGPGAGLTGELFF. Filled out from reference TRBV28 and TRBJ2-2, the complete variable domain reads DVKVTQSSRYLVKRTGEKVFLECVQDMDHENMFWYRQDPGLGLRLIYFSYDVKMKEKGDIPEGYSVSREKKERFSLILESASTNQTSMYLCASRPSGPGAGLTGELFFGEGSRLTVL.

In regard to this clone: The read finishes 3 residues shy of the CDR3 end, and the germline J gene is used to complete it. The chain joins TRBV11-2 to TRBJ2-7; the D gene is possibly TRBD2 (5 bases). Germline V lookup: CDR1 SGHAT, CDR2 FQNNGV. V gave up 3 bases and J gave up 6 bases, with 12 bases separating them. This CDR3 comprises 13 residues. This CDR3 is CASSFEGLPEQYF. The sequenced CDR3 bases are TGTGCCAGCAGCTTTGAGGGCCTGCCCGAG. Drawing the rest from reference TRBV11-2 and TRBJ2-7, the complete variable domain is EAGVAQSPRYKIIEKRQSVAFWCNPISGHATLYWYQQILGQGPKLLIQFQNNGVVDDSQLPKDRFSAERLKGVDSTLKIQPAKLEDSAVYLCASSFEGLPEQYFGPGTRLTVT.

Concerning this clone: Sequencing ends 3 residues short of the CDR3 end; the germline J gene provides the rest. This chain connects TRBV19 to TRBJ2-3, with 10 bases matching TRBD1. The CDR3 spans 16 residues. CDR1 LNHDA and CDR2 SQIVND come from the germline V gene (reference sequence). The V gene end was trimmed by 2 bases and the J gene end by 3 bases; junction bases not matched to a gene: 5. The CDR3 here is CASSIRDRGTTDTQYF. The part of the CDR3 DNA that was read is TGTGCCAGTAGTATAAGGGACAGGGGAACGACAGATACG.

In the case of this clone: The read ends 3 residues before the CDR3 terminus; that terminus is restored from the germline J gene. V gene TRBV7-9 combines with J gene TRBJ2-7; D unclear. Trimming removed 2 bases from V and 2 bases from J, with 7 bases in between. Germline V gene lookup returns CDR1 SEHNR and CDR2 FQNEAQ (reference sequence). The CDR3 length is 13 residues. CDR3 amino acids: CASSLNSTYEQYF. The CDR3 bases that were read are TGTGCCAGCAGCTTAAACAGCACCTACGAG.

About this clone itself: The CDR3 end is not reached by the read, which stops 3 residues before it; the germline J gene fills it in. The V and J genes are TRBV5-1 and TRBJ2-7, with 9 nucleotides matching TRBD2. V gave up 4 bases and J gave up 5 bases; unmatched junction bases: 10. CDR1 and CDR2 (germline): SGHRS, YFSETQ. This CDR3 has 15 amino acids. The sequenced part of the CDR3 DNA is TGCGCCAGCAGCCCCGCGGGAGGGGGGGGAAACGAG. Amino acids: CASSPAGGGGNE. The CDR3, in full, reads CASSPAGGGGNEQYF.

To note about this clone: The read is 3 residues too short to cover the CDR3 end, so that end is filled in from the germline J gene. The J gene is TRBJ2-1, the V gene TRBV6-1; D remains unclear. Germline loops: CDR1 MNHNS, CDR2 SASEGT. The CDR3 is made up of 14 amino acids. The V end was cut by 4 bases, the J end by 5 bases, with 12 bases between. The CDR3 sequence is CASSAQAINNEQFF. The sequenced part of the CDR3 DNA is TGTGCCAGCAGTGCCCAGGCGATTAACAATGAG.

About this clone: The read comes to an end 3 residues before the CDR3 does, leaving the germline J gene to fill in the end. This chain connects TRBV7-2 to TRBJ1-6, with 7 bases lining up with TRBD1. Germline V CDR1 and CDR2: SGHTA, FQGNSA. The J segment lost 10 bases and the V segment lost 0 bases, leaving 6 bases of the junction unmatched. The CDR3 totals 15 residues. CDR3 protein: CASSLAPGGESPLHF. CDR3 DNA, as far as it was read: TGTGCCAGCAGCTTAGCGCCAGGGGGTGAATCACCC.

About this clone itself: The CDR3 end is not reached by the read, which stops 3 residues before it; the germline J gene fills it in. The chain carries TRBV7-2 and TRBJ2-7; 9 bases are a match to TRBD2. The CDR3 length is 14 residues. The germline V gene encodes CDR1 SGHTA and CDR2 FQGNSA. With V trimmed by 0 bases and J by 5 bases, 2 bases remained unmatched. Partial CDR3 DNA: TGTGCCAGCAGCTTAGCCCCTAGCGGGAACGAG. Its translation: CASSLAPSGNE. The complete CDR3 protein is CASSLAPSGNEQYF.

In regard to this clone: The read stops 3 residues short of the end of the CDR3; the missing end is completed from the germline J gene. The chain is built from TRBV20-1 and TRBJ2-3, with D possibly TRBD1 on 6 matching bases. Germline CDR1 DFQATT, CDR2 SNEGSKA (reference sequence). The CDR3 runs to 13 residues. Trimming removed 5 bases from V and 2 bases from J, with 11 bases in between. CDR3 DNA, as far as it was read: TGCAGTGCTGAACAGGGTATCACAGATACG. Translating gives CSAEQGITDT. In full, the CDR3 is CSAEQGITDTQYF.

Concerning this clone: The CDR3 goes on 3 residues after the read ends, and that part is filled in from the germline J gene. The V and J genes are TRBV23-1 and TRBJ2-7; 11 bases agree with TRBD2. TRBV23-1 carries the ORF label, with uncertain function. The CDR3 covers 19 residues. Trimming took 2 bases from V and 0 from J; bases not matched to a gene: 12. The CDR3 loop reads CASSQDTSGLAGFSYEQYF. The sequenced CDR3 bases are TGCGCCAGCAGTCAAGATACATCCGGACTAGCGGGTTTCTCCTACGAG.